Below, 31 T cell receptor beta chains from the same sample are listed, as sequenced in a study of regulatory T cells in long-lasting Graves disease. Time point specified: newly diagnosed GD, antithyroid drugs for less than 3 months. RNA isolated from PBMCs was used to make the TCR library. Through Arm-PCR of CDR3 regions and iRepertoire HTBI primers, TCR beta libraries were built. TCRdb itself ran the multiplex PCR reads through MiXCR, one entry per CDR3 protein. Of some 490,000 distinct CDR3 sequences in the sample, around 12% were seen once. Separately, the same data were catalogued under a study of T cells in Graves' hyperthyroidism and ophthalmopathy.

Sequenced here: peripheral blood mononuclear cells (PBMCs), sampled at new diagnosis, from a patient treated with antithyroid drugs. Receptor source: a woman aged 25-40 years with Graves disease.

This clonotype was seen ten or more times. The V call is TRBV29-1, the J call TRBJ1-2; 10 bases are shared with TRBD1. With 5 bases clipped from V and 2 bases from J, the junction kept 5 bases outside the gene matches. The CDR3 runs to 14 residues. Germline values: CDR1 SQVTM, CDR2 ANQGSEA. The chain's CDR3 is CSVPGGQGNYGYTF. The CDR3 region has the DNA TGCAGCGTTCCTGGGGGACAGGGGAACTATGGCTACACCTTC. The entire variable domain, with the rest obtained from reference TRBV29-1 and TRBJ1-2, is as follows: SAVISQKPSRDICQRGTSLTIQCQVDSQVTMMFWYRQQPGQSLTLIATANQGSEATYESGFVIDKFPISRPNLTFSTLTVSNMSPEDSSIYLCSVPGGQGNYGYTFGSGTRLTVV.

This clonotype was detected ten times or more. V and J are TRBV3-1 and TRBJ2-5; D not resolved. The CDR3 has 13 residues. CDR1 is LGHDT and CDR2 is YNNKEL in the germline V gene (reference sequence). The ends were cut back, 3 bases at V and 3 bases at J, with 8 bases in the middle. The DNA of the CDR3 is TGTGCCAGCAGCCACCGAAACAAAGAGACCCAGTACTTC. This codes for CASSHRNKETQYF.

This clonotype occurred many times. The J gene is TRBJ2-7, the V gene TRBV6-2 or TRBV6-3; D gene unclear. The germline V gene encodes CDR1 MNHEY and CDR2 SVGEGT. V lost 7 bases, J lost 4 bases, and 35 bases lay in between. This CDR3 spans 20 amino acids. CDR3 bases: TGTGCCAGCACCCTCCTATACAAGGGCGTCCCCGGCAGACGGGTGTACGAGCAGTACTTC. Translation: CASTLLYKGVPGRRVYEQYF.

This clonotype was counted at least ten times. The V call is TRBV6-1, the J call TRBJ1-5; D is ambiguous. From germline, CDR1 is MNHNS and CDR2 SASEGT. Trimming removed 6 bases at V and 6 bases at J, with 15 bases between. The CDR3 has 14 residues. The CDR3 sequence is CASRATRNGQPQHF. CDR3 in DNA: TGTGCCAGCAGGGCGACACGGAACGGTCAGCCCCAGCATTTT.

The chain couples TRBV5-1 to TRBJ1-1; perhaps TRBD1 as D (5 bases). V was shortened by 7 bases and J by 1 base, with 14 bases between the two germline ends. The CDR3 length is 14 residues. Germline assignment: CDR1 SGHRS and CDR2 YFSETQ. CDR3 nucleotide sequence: TGCGCCAGCGGGGACCCTACAGGGAACACTGAAGCTTTCTTT. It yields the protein CASGDPTGNTEAFF.

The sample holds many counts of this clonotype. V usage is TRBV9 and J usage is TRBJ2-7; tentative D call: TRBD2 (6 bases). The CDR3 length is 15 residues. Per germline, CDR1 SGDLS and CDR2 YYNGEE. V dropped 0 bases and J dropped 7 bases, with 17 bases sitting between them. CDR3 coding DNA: TGTGCCAGCAGCGTAGGGGCAACGGGAGTGGGTGAGCAGTACTTC. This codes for CASSVGATGVGEQYF.

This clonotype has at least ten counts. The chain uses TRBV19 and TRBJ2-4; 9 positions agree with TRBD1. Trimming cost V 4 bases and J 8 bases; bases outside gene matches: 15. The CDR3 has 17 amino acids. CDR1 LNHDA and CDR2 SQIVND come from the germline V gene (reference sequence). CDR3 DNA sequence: TGTGCCAGTAGTACACTGACAGGGGGTGACATAGGGGACATTCAGTACTTC. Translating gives CASSTLTGGDIGDIQYF. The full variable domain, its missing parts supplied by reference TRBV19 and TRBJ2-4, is DGGITQSPKYLFRKEGQNVTLSCEQNLNHDAMYWYRQDPGQGLRLIYYSQIVNDFQKGDIAEGYSVSREKKESFPLTVTSAQKNPTAFYLCASSTLTGGDIGDIQYFGAGTRLSVL.

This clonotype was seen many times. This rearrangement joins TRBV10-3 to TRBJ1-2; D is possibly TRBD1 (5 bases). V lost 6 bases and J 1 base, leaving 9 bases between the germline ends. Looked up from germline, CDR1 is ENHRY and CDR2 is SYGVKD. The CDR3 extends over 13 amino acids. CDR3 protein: CAIREDSNYGYTF. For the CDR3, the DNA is TGTGCCATCAGAGAAGACAGTAACTATGGCTACACCTTC.

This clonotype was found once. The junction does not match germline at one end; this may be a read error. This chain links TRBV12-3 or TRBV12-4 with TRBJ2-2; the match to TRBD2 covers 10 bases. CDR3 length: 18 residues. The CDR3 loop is CASSQDLGLAGVPGELFF. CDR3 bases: TGCGCCAGCAGCCAAGATCTGGGGCTAGCGGGAGTTCCCGGGGAGCTGTTTTTT.

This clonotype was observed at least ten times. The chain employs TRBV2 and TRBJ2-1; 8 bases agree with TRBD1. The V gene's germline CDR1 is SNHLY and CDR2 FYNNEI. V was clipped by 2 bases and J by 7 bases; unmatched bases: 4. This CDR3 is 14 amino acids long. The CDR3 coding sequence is TGTGCCAGCAGTGAAAGGACAGGGAGGAATGAGCAGTTCTTC. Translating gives CASSERTGRNEQFF.

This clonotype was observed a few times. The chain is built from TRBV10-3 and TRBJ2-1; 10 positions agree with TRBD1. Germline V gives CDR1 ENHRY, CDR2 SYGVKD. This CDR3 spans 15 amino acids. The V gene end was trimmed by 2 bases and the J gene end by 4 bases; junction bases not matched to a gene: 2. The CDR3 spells CAISEPGQGYNEQFF. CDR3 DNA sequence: TGTGCCATCAGTGAGCCGGGACAGGGGTACAATGAGCAGTTCTTC.

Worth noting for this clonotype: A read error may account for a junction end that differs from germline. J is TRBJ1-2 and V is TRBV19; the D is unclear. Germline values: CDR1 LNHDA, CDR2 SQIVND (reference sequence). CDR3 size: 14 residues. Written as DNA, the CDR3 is TGTGCCAGTAGTATAGTGGGGAGGTACTATGGCTGCACCTTC. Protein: CASSIVGRYYGCTF.

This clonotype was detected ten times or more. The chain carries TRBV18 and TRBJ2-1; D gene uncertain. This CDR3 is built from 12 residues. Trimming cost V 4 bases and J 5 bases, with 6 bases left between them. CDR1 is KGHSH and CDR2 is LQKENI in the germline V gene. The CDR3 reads CASSLLNNEQFF. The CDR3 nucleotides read TGTGCCAGCTCACTACTTAACAATGAGCAGTTCTTC.

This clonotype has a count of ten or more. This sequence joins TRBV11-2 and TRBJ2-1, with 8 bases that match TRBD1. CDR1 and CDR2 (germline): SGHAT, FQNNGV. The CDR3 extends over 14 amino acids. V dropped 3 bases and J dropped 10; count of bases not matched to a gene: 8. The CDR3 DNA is TGTGCCAGCAGCTTTCCGCAGGGGGCGCGAGAGCAGTTCTTC. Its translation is CASSFPQGAREQFF.

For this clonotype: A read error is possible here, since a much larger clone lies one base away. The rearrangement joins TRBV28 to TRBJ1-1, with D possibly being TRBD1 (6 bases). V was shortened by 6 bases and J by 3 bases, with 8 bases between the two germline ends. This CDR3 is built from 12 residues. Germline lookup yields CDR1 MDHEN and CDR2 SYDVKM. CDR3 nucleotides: TGTGCCAGCAGGGGGGGGCACACTGAAGCTTTCTTT. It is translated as CASRGGHTEAFF.

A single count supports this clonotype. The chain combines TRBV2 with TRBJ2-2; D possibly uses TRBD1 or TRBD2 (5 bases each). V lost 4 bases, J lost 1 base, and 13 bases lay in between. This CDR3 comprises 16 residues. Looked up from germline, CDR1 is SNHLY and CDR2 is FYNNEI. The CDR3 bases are TGTGCCAGCAGTGGCTTGGGACCGATGAACACCGGGGAGCTGTTTTTT. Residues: CASSGLGPMNTGELFF. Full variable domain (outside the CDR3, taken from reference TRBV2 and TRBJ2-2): EPEVTQTPSHQVTQMGQEVILRCVPISNHLYFYWYRQILGQKVEFLVSFYNNEISEKSEIFDDQFSVERPDGSNFTLKIRSTKLEDSAMYFCASSGLGPMNTGELFFGEGSRLTVL.

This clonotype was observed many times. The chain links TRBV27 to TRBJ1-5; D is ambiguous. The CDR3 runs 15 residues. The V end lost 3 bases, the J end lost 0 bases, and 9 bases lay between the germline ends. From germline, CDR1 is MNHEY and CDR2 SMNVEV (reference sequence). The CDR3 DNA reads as TGTGCCAGCAGTTTGCTGGGTTATAGCAATCAGCCCCAGCATTTT. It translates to CASSLLGYSNQPQHF.

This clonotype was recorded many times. CDR3 amino acids: CASSLGLAGGDEQFF. DNA for the CDR3: TGCGCCAGCAGTCTTGGACTAGCGGGAGGCGATGAGCAGTTCTTC. The genes are TRBV4-1 and TRBJ2-1; 14 bases align to TRBD2. This CDR3 contains 15 residues. Trimming took 6 bases from V and 8 from J; bases not matched to a gene: 6. From germline, CDR1 is MGHRA and CDR2 YSYEKL.

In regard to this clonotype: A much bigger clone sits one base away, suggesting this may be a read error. CDR3 region: CASSSLGGGVSGANVLTF. The CDR3 bases are TGTGCCAGCAGTTCCCTGGGGGGGGGGGTCTCCGGGGCCAACGTCCTGACTTTC. This chain connects TRBV28 to TRBJ2-6, with TRBD2 identical over 7 bases. The CDR3 totals 18 residues. Germline V CDR1 and CDR2: MDHEN, SYDVKM. The V and J ends lost 4 bases and 4 bases, in that order; junction bases with no gene match: 13.

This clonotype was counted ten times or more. This CDR3 is CASSVDPFLPPTDTEAFF. CDR3 DNA: TGTGCCAGCAGCGTAGACCCCTTTCTTCCTCCGACCGACACTGAAGCTTTCTTT. The chain joins TRBV9 to TRBJ1-1; D is ambiguous. Trimming took off 0 bases at V and 3 bases at J, with 21 bases between the two ends. Germline values: CDR1 SGDLS, CDR2 YYNGEE. The CDR3 loop spans 18 amino acids.

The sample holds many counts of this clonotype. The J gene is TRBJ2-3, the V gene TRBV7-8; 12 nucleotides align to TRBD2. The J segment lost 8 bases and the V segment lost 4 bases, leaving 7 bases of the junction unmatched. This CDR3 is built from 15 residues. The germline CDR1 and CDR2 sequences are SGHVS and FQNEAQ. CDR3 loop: CASSSTTSGSLTQYF. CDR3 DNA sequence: TGTGCCAGCAGCTCCACGACTAGCGGGAGTCTTACGCAGTATTTT.

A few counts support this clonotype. CDR3 region: CASSQGRASYNEQFF. CDR3 nucleotide sequence: TGCGCCAGCAGCCAAGGGAGGGCCTCCTACAATGAGCAGTTCTTC. V and J are TRBV4-3 and TRBJ2-1; tentative D call: TRBD2 (6 bases). V was trimmed by 1 base and J by 0 bases, leaving 7 bases between them. Germline V gene lookup returns CDR1 LGHNA and CDR2 YSLEER. The CDR3 totals 15 residues.

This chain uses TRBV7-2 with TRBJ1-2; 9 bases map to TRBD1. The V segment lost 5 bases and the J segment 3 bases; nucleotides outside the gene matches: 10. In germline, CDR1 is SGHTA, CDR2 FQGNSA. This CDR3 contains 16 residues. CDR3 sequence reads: CASSLPSGTGYYGYTF. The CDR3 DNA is TGTGCCAGCAGCCTACCCTCCGGGACAGGGTACTATGGCTACACCTTC.

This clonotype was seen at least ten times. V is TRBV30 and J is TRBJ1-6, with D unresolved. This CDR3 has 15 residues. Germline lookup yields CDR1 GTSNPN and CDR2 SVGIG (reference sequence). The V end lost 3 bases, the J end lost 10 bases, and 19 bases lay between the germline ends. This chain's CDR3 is CAWRPTTGRGSPLHF. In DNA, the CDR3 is TGTGCCTGGAGACCTACCACCGGACGAGGATCACCCCTCCACTTT.

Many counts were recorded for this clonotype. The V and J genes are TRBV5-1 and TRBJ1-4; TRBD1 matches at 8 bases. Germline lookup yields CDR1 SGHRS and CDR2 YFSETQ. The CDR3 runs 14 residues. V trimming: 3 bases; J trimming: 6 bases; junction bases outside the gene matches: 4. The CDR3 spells CASSSRGQDEKLFF. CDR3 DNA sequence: TGCGCCAGCAGCTCCAGGGGGCAGGATGAAAAACTGTTTTTT.

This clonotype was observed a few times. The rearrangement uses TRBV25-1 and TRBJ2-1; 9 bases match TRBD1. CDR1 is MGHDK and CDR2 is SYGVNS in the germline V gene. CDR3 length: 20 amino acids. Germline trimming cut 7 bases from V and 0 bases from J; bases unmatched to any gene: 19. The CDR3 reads CASTGPGDRVPPSSYNEQFF. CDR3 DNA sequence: TGTGCCAGCACCGGGCCCGGGGACAGGGTACCCCCTAGCTCCTACAATGAGCAGTTCTTC.

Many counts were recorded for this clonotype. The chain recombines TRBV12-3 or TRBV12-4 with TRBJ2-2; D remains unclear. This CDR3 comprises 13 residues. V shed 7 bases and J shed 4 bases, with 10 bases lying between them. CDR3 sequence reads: CASTLVRTGELFF. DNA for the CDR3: TGTGCCAGCACCCTTGTCCGCACCGGGGAGCTGTTTTTT.

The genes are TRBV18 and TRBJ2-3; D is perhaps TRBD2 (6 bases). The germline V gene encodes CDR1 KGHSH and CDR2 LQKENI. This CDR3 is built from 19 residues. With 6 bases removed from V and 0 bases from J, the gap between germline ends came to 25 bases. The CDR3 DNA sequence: TGTGCCAGCTCTCCAGGCGGGGCCAGAACCGTTACTAGCACAGATACGCAGTATTTT. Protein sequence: CASSPGGARTVTSTDTQYF.

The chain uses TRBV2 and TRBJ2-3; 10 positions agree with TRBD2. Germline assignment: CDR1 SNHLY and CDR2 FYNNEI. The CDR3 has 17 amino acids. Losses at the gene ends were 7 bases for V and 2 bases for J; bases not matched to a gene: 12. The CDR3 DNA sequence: TGTGCCAGCATGCTCGCTAGCGGGAGCTATGTCACAGATACGCAGTATTTT. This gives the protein CASMLASGSYVTDTQYF.

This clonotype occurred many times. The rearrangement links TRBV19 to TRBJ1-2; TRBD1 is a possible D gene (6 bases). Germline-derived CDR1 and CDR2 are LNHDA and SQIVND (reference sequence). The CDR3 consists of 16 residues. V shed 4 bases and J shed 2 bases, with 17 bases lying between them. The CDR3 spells CASSTGTGTQNYGYTF. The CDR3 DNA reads TGTGCCAGTAGTACAGGTACCGGGACACAGAACTATGGCTACACCTTC.

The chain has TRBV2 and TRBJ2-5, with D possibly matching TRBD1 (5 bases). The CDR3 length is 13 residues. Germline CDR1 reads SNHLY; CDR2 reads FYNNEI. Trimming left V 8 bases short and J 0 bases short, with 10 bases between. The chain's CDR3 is CASCSTDQETQYF. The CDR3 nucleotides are TGTGCCAGCTGTTCGACAGACCAAGAGACCCAGTACTTC.